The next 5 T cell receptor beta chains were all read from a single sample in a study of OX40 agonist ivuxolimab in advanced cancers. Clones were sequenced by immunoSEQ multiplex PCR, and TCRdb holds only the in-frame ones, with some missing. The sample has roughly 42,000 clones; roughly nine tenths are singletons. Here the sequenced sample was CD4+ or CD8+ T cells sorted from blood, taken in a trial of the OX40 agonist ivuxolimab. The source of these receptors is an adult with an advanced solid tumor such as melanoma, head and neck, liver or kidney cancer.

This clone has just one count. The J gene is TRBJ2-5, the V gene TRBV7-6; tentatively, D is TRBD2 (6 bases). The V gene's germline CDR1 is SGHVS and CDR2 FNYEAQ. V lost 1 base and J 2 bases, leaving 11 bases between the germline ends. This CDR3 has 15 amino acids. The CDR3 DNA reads TGTGCCAGCAGCTTAGGCGGCGGGGTGCAAGAGACCCAGTACTTC. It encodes CASSLGGGVQETQYF.

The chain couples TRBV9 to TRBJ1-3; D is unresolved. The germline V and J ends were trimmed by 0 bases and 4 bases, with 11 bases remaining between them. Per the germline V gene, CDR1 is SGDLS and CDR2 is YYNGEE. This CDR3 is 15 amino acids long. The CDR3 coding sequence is TGTGCCAGCAGCGTAGATGGGTATCGAGGAAACACCATATATTTT. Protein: CASSVDGYRGNTIYF.

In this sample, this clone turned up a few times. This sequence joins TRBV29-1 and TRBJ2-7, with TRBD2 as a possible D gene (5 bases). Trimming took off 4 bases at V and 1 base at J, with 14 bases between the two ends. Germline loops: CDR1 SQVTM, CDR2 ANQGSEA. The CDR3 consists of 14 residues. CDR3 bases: TGCAGCGTTGCGGCTCGGGGATCGTCCTACGAGCAGTACTTC. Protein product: CSVAARGSSYEQYF.

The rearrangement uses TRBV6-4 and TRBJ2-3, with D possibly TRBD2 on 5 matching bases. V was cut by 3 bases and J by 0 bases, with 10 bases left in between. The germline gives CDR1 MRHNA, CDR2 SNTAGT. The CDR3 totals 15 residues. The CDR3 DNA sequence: TGTGCCAGCAGTGAAGGGAGTAGCAGCACAGATACGCAGTATTTT. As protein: CASSEGSSSTDTQYF.

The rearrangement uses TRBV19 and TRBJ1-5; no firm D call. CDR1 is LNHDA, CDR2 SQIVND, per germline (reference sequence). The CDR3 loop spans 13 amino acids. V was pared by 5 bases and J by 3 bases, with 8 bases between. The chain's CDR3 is CASSQSPNQPQHF. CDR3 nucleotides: TGTGCCAGTAGTCAATCGCCCAATCAGCCCCAGCATTTT.